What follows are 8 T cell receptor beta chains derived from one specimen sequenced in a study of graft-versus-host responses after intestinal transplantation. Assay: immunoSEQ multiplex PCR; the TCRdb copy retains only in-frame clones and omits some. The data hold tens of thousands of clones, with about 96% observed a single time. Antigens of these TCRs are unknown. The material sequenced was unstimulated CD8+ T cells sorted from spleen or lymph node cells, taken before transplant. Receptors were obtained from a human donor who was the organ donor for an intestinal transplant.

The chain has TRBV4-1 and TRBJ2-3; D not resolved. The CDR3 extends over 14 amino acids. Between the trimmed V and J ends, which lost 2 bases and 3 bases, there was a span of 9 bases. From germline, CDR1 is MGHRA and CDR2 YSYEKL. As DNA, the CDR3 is TGCGCCAGCAGCCAACCCCCTAGGACAGATACGCAGTATTTT. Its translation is CASSQPPRTDTQYF.

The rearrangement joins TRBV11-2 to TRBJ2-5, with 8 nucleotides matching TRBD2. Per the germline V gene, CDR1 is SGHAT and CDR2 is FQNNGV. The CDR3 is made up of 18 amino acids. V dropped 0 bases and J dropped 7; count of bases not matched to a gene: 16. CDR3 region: CASSLDRGSGAPDWTQYF. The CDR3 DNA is TGTGCCAGCAGCTTAGATCGAGGTAGCGGGGCCCCCGATTGGACCCAGTACTTC.

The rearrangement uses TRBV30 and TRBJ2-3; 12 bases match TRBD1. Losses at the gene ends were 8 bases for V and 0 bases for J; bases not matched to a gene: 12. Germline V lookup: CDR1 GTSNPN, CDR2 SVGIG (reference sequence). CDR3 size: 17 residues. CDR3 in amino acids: CAHTGLGQGASTDTQYF. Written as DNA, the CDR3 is TGTGCCCATACCGGCTTGGGACAGGGGGCAAGCACAGATACGCAGTATTTT.

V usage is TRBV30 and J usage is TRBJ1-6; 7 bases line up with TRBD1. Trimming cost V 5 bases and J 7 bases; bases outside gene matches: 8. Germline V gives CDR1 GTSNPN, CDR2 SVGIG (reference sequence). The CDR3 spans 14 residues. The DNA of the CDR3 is TGTGCCTGGGATCAGGGGGATAGCAATTCACCCCTCCACTTT. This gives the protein CAWDQGDSNSPLHF. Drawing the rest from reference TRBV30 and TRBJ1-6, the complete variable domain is SQTIHQWPATLVQPVGSPLSLECTVEGTSNPNLYWYRQAAGRGLQLLFYSVGIGQISSEVPQNLSASRPQDRQFILSSKKLLLSDSGFYLCAWDQGDSNSPLHFGNGTRLTVT.

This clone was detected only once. In DNA, the CDR3 is TGTGCCAGCCACAGGAGTCAGAGCAATCAGCCCCAGCATTTT. The encoded protein is CASHRSQSNQPQHF. J is TRBJ1-5 and V is TRBV7-9, with D possibly TRBD1 on 5 matching bases. V gave up 8 bases and J gave up 1 base, with 12 bases separating them. Per germline, CDR1 SEHNR and CDR2 FQNEAQ (reference sequence). The CDR3 has 14 residues.

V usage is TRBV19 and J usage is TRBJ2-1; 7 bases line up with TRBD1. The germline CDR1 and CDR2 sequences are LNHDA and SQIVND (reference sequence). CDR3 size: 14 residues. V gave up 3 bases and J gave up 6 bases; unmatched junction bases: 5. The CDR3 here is CASSIWTGSNEQFF. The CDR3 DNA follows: TGTGCCAGTAGTATCTGGACAGGAAGCAATGAGCAGTTCTTC.

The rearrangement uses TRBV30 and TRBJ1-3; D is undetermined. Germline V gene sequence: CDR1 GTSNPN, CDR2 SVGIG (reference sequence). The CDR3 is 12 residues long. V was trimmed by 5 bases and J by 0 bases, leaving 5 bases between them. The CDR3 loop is CAWGPSGNTIYF. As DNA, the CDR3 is TGTGCCTGGGGCCCCTCTGGAAACACCATATATTTT. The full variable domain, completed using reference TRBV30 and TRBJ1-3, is SQTIHQWPATLVQPVGSPLSLECTVEGTSNPNLYWYRQAAGRGLQLLFYSVGIGQISSEVPQNLSASRPQDRQFILSSKKLLLSDSGFYLCAWGPSGNTIYFGEGSWLTVV.

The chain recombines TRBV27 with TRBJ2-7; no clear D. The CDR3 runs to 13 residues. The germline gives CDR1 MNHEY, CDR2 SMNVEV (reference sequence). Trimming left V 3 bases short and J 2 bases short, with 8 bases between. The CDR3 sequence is CASSFGRTYEQYF. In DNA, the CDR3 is TGTGCCAGCAGTTTCGGAAGGACCTACGAGCAGTACTTC.